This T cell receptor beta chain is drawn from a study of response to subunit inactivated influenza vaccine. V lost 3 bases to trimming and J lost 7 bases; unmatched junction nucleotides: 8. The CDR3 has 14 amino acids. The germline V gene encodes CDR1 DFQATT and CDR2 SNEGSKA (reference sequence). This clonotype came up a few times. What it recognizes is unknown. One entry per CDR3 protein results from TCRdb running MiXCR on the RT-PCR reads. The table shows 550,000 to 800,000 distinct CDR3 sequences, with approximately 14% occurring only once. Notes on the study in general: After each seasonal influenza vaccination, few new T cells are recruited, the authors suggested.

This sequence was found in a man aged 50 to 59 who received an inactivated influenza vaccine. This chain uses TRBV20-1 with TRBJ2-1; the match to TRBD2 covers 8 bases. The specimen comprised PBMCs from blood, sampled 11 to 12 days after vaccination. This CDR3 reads CSASPAGVVNEQFF. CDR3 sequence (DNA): TGCAGTGCTAGTCCAGCGGGAGTCGTGAATGAGCAGTTCTTC.